These 11 T cell receptor beta chains were all obtained from the same sample, sequenced in a study of blood T cell repertoires in COVID-19. Repertoires were generated with immunoSEQ multiplex PCR, while TCRdb's copy carries only in-frame clones and drops some. The table lists approximately 500,000 clones, roughly 85% of them singletons. The sample was peripheral blood. These receptors were collected from a human donor in a cohort sampled during active COVID-19.

About this clone itself: Other DNA sequences in this sample translate to the same CDR3. The chain couples TRBV7-2 to TRBJ2-2; TRBD1 matches 8 bases. V lost 1 base and J lost 5; bases outside the gene matches: 0. The germline gives CDR1 SGHTA, CDR2 FQGNSA. The CDR3 consists of 14 residues. Written as DNA, the CDR3 is TGTGCCAGCAGCTTAGGACAGGGGACCGGGGAGCTGTTTTTT. It specifies CASSLGQGTGELFF.

The DNA of the CDR3 is TGTGCCAGCAGGCCACAGGGGGCGATACCAGAAGCTTTCTTT. Protein product: CASRPQGAIPEAFF. The chain is built from TRBV6-5 and TRBJ1-1; 9 bases agree with TRBD1. The CDR3 consists of 14 residues. Losses at the gene ends were 6 bases for V and 8 bases for J; bases not matched to a gene: 10. Germline assignment: CDR1 MNHEY and CDR2 SVGAGI.

In this sample, this clone turned up a few times. The chain employs TRBV28 and TRBJ1-1, with 7 bases that match TRBD1. V shed 3 bases and J 3 bases; nucleotides not matched to a gene: 7. Per the germline V gene, CDR1 is MDHEN and CDR2 is SYDVKM. This CDR3 region has 15 residues. CDR3 protein: CASSLTGPPYTEAFF. For the CDR3, the DNA is TGTGCCAGCAGTTTGACAGGGCCCCCCTACACTGAAGCTTTCTTT.

The J gene is TRBJ2-4, the V gene TRBV7-8, with D tentatively TRBD1 (6 bases). Germline CDR1 SGHVS, CDR2 FQNEAQ. The CDR3 runs 18 residues. V gave up 0 bases and J gave up 3 bases, with 18 bases separating them. In nucleotides, the CDR3 is TGTGCCAGCAGCTTAGCTCGACAGGCGAGGTACGACAAAAACATTCAGTACTTC. Translating gives CASSLARQARYDKNIQYF.

V gene TRBV20-1 combines with J gene TRBJ2-1; D gene ambiguous. The CDR3 is 11 amino acids. The V end was cut by 6 bases, the J end by 3 bases, with 6 bases between. Germline V gives CDR1 DFQATT, CDR2 SNEGSKA (reference sequence). The CDR3 bases are TGCAGTGCCCCTAACTACAATGAGCAGTTCTTC. Translation: CSAPNYNEQFF.

There are a few counts of this clone. CDR3 sequence (DNA): TGTGCCAGCAGAGTCACAGGGGTTTATGGCTACACCTTC. Amino acids: CASRVTGVYGYTF. The V call is TRBV28, the J call TRBJ1-2; 7 positions match TRBD1. V dropped 6 bases and J dropped 5; count of bases not matched to a gene: 6. The CDR3 runs to 13 residues. Germline CDR1 and CDR2: MDHEN and SYDVKM.

This chain uses TRBV30 with TRBJ2-1, with 9 bases aligning to TRBD2. This CDR3 comprises 14 residues. Germline lookup yields CDR1 GTSNPN and CDR2 SVGIG (reference sequence). With V trimmed by 3 bases and J by 7 bases, 7 bases remained unmatched. The CDR3 DNA follows: TGTGCCTGGAGCGGCGCGGGAGGGTGGAATGAGCAGTTCTTC. This gives the protein CAWSGAGGWNEQFF.

V usage is TRBV30 and J usage is TRBJ2-4, with unresolved D. This CDR3 has 16 amino acids. V was pared by 3 bases and J by 0 bases, with 15 bases between. Per germline, CDR1 GTSNPN and CDR2 SVGIG (reference sequence). The CDR3 coding sequence is TGTGCCTGGAGCCAGAGGCTGTCCATAGCCAAAAACATTCAGTACTTC. This sequence encodes CAWSQRLSIAKNIQYF.

V and J are TRBV4-3 and TRBJ1-1, with unresolved D. V was shortened by 1 base and J by 1 base, with 7 bases between the two germline ends. The CDR3 covers 14 residues. Germline CDR1 is LGHNA and CDR2 is YSLEER. CDR3 sequence: CASSQVVGNTEAFF. The CDR3 DNA reads TGCGCCAGCAGCCAAGTAGTCGGGAACACTGAAGCTTTCTTT.

The genes are TRBV10-3 and TRBJ2-3; D is undetermined. V was cut by 2 bases and J by 5 bases, with 11 bases left in between. The germline V gene has CDR1 ENHRY and CDR2 SYGVKD. This CDR3 spans 14 amino acids. The CDR3 protein is CAISERQNGDTQYF. DNA of the CDR3: TGTGCCATCAGTGAGCGACAAAACGGAGATACGCAGTATTTT.

This rearrangement joins TRBV30 to TRBJ2-7; 8 bases are shared with TRBD2. The CDR3 has 14 amino acids. V was pared by 0 bases and J by 5 bases, with 6 bases of the junction left unmatched. CDR1 is GTSNPN, CDR2 SVGIG, per germline (reference sequence). The CDR3 loop is CAWSVAGGFHEQYF. The CDR3 coding sequence is TGTGCCTGGAGTGTTGCGGGGGGCTTCCACGAGCAGTACTTC.